This T cell receptor beta chain was sequenced in a study of cytomegalovirus exposure and HLA in healthy donors. Whole-study findings and limits: The study found most TCR sequences rare, yet found some public TCRs in many donors. The authors listed some 150 TCR beta chains as cytomegalovirus-associated. Most of the TCR beta V segments (in an earlier analysis) were productive either about 87% or about 30% of the time.

The V gene end was trimmed by 3 bases and the J gene end by 13 bases; junction bases not matched to a gene: 10. There are 15 residues in the CDR3. CDR1 MRHNA and CDR2 SNTAGT come from the germline V gene. The PCR was carried out with 60 Vbeta primers and 13 Jbeta primers. Using immunoSEQ multiplex PCR, the repertoire was profiled, and TCRdb retains in-frame clones only, with some absent. This sample has approximately 89,000 clones, with about 75% found just once. Points on this clone: The antigen is not known.

The chain carries TRBV6-4 and TRBJ1-6, with 9 bases matching TRBD1. The sequencing input was PBMCs. The TCR was taken from a young man in good health and CMV-seropositive. As DNA, the CDR3 is TGTGCCAGCAGTGAAGACCCGGGACAGGGAGGCCCCCTCCACTTT. The encoded protein is CASSEDPGQGGPLHF.